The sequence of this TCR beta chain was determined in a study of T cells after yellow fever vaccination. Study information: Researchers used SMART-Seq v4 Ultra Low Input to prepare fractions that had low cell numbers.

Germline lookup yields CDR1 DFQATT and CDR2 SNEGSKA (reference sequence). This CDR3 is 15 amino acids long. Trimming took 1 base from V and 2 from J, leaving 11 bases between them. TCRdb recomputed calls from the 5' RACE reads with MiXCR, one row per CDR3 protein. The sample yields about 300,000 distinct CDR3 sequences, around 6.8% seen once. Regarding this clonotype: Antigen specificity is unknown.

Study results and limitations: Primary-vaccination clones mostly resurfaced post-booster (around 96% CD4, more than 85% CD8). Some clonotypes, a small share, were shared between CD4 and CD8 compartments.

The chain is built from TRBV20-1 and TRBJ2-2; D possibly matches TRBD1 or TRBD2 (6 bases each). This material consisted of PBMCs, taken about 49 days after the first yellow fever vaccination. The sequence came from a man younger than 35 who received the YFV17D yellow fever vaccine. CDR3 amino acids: CSARAGASNTGELFF. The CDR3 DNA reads TGCAGTGCTAGAGCGGGGGCCTCAAACACCGGGGAGCTGTTTTTT.